These 8 T cell receptor beta chains share one sample of origin, sequenced in a study of blood T cell repertoires in COVID-19. TCRdb's copy holds only in-frame clones and misses some; the assay was immunoSEQ multiplex PCR. The sample lists 150,000 to 200,000 clones, around 81% occurring once. The sequenced sample was peripheral blood. These receptors came from a woman aged 40 to 55 with COVID-19, enrolled during active disease.

This clone occurred a few times. The rearrangement links TRBV5-1 to TRBJ2-5; 10 bases are a match to TRBD1. With V trimmed by 7 bases and J by 5 bases, 11 bases remained unmatched. Germline CDR1 and CDR2: SGHRS and YFSETQ. CDR3 length: 15 amino acids. DNA of the CDR3: TGCGCCAGCGCGACCCGGACAGGGGGAATGGAGACCCAGTACTTC. Residues: CASATRTGGMETQYF.

The V gene is TRBV6-1, the J gene TRBJ1-5, with TRBD1 matching 11 bases. This CDR3 has 16 amino acids. After removal of 2 bases from V and 1 base from J, the junction contained 1 base not matched to a gene. Germline V gene lookup returns CDR1 MNHNS and CDR2 SASEGT. This CDR3 is CASSEWDRGSNQPQHF. DNA for the CDR3: TGTGCCAGCAGTGAATGGGACAGGGGGAGCAATCAGCCCCAGCATTTT.

This clone appeared a single time. The genes are TRBV28 and TRBJ1-2; D is perhaps TRBD1 (6 bases). The germline gives CDR1 MDHEN, CDR2 SYDVKM. CDR3 length equals 14 residues. The V end lost 5 bases, the J end lost 4 bases, and 14 bases lay between the germline ends. The CDR3 DNA reads as TGTGCCAGCAGTACTCCGGGACAAGCCTATGGCTACACCTTC. As protein: CASSTPGQAYGYTF.

The table lists this clone with a few counts. As DNA, the CDR3 is TGTGCCAGCAGTCCCGGGAGAGATACGCAGTATTTT. This encodes CASSPGRDTQYF. V and J are TRBV6-2 or TRBV6-3 and TRBJ2-3; the D gene is possibly TRBD2 (6 bases). Germline CDR1 reads MNHEY; CDR2 reads SVGEGT. Trimming took off 5 bases at V and 5 bases at J, with 8 bases between the two ends. The CDR3 is made up of 12 amino acids.

The CDR3 region has the DNA TGTGCCAGCAGACCAGGGGCGACCACTAACTATGGCTACACCTTC. The encoded protein is CASRPGATTNYGYTF. The chain links TRBV27 to TRBJ1-2; tentatively, D is TRBD1 (6 bases). Germline CDR1 and CDR2: MNHEY and SMNVEV (reference sequence). V lost 6 bases to trimming and J lost 0 bases, with 14 bases between them. This CDR3 region has 15 residues.

The CDR3 coding sequence is TGTGCCAGCAGCCATGATATTCTAACAGGGGACTATGGCTACACCTTC. Protein: CASSHDILTGDYGYTF. The chain combines TRBV11-2 with TRBJ1-2; 7 bases map to TRBD1. CDR1 and CDR2 (germline): SGHAT, FQNNGV. The CDR3 extends over 16 amino acids. With V trimmed by 5 bases and J by 3 bases, 12 bases remained unmatched.

V is TRBV20-1 and J is TRBJ2-3; the D is unclear. This CDR3 region has 12 residues. Trimming left V 3 bases short and J 2 bases short, with 6 bases between. Germline V CDR1 and CDR2: DFQATT, SNEGSKA (reference sequence). CDR3 loop: CSASPNTDTQYF. The CDR3 DNA is TGCAGTGCTAGTCCCAACACAGATACGCAGTATTTT.

The chain has TRBV12-3 or TRBV12-4 and TRBJ1-2, with D uncertain. The CDR3 is 13 residues long. Trimming shortened V by 3 bases and J by 7 bases, and 12 bases separated the two germline ends. The CDR3: CASSLRSERGYTF. The CDR3 DNA reads as TGTGCCAGCAGTTTGAGGTCGGAGCGTGGCTACACCTTC.